A selection of T cell receptor beta chains follows, all from one sample in a study of regulatory T cells in long-lasting Graves disease. TCRdb independently ran MiXCR on the multiplex PCR reads; one entry per CDR3 protein. The table lists some 250,000 distinct CDR3 sequences, about a sixth of them singletons, with approximately 20% in the top ten. The input for sequencing was peripheral blood mononuclear cells (PBMCs), taken at new diagnosis, from a patient treated with antithyroid drugs. The receptors stem from a female donor with Graves disease. Each CDR3 is given with its conserved first and last residue. Fields, in order: V gene, clone size, D gene, J gene, CDR3 protein. A D gene is named only where the DNA matches it firmly. Clone size appears in some rows only: once, few, many, or a class for an expanded clone.

>TRBV5-1|many|NA|TRBJ2-5
CASSRDFGTTQYF
>TRBV20-1|many|NA|TRBJ1-1
CSAGRTEDTEAFF
>TRBV3-1|NA|NA|TRBJ1-2
CASSQDPGSRSYTF
>TRBV12-3/TRBV12-4|many|NA|TRBJ1-5
CASSLVQTSMYSNQPQHF
>TRBV4-1|many|TRBD2|TRBJ2-5
CASSQSPSGKETQYF
>TRBV5-5|many|NA|TRBJ1-3
CASSLPDTSGNTIYF
>TRBV12-3/TRBV12-4|NA|TRBD1|TRBJ1-4
CASSRPGQGAPTNEKLFF
>TRBV20-1|NA|NA|TRBJ2-3
CSAREGSGGVTADTQYF
>TRBV27|many|NA|TRBJ2-1
CASSPYPLGGSNNEQFF
>TRBV3-1|many|NA|TRBJ2-1
CASSQEFPGHEQFF
>TRBV20-1|many|NA|TRBJ2-3
CSASMNVRGDTQYF
>TRBV7-8|many|NA|TRBJ2-7
CASSLRNFLYEQYF
>TRBV20-1|many|TRBD2|TRBJ2-1
CSASGSSYNEQFF
>TRBV4-2|NA|TRBD2|TRBJ2-7
CASSLQSGTYEQYF
>TRBV11-2|many|NA|TRBJ2-1
CASSLLGQSYNEQFF
>TRBV4-3|few|TRBD1|TRBJ1-1
CASRLGQGAPTFF
>TRBV6-1|NA|TRBD2|TRBJ2-1
CASSEVGTSIHEQFF
>TRBV7-9|many|TRBD2|TRBJ2-7
CASSVGGSGWGGEQYF
>TRBV5-6|many|NA|TRBJ1-1
CASSFGTREMDGFF
>TRBV2|many|NA|TRBJ2-3
CASSDSLSGQYF
>TRBV11-2|NA|NA|TRBJ2-1
CASSTRGTAYNEQFF
>TRBV11-3|many|NA|TRBJ2-7
CATSKVPYEQYF
>TRBV9|many|NA|TRBJ2-7
CASSVEPASSYEQYF
>TRBV3-1|many|NA|TRBJ1-5
CASSQGKGGNQPQHF
>TRBV18|NA|TRBD1|TRBJ2-1
CASSSETGVGEQFF
>TRBV7-9|few|NA|TRBJ1-6
CASSERAGPEPLHF
>TRBV7-9|NA|NA|TRBJ1-4
CASSLQGTNEKLFF
>TRBV19|many|TRBD2|TRBJ2-1
CASSALAGLRVGEQFF
>TRBV2|many|TRBD2|TRBJ2-5
CASILEPGGGGETQYF
>TRBV29-1|many|TRBD1|TRBJ1-1
CSGRGQWTEAFF
>TRBV28|NA|NA|TRBJ1-1
CASSVFGGRTNTEAFF
>TRBV20-1|NA|TRBD2|TRBJ2-7
CSATPSGQTYEQYF
>TRBV7-2|many|NA|TRBJ1-1
CASSSLMNTEAFF
>TRBV6-1|few|TRBD2|TRBJ2-7
CAIAGNYEQYF
>TRBV5-5|NA|NA|TRBJ1-4
CASSRPTATNEKLFF
>TRBV13|many|TRBD1|TRBJ2-7
CASSPFNRGRVYEQYF
>TRBV2|many|NA|TRBJ2-3
CASRPNRRADTQYF
>TRBV12-3/TRBV12-4|many|NA|TRBJ1-1
CASKPWGAYTEAFF
>TRBV12-3/TRBV12-4|NA|NA|TRBJ2-1
CASSFRGSGLRSERFF
>TRBV12-3/TRBV12-4|large|NA|TRBJ1-2
CASSYGLGTSYGYTF
>TRBV6-5|many|NA|TRBJ1-1
CASSYSGTATEAFF
>TRBV5-1|many|NA|TRBJ2-7
CASSLRTSLGRASPYEQYF
>TRBV27|NA|TRBD2|TRBJ2-7
CASRRSSGSVYEQYF